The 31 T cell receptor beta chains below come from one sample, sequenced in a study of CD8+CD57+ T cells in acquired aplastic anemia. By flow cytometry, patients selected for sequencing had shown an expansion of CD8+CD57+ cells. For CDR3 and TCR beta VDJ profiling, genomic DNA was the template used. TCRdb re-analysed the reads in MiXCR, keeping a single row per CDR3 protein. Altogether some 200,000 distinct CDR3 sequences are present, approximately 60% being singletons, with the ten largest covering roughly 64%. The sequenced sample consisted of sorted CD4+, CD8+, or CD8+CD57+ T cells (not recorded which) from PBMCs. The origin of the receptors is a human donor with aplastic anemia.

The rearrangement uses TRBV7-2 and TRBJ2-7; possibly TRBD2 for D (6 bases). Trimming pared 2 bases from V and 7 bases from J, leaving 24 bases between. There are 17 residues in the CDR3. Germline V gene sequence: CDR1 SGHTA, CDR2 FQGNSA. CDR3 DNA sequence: TGTGCCAGCAGCTTAAAAAGATCCACCGGGACTCTGGGGGAGCAGTACTTC. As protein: CASSLKRSTGTLGEQYF.

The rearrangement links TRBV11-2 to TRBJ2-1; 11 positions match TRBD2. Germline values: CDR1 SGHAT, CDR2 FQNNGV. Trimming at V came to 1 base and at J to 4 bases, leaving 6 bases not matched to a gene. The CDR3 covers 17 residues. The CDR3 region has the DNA TGTGCCAGCAGCTTAGGTACTAGCGGGGGCCTTTACAATGAGCAGTTCTTC. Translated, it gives CASSLGTSGGLYNEQFF.

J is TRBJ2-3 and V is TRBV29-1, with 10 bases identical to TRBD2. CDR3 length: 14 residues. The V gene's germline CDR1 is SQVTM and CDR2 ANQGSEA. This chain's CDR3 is CSGPLAGAGDTQYF. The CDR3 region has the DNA TGCAGTGGTCCTCTAGCGGGAGCGGGAGATACGCAGTATTTT.

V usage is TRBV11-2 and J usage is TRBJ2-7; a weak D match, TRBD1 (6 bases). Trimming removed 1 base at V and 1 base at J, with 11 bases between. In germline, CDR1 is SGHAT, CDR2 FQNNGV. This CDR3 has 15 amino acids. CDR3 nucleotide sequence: TGTGCCAGCAGCTTAGCTGTCGGACAGTCCTACGAGCAGTACTTC. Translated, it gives CASSLAVGQSYEQYF.

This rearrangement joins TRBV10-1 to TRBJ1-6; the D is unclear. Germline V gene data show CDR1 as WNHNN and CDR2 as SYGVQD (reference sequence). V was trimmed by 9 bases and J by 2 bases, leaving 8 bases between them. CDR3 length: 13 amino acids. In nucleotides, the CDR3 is TGCGCCAGTTACGGTCCCTATAATTCACCCCTCCACTTT. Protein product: CASYGPYNSPLHF.

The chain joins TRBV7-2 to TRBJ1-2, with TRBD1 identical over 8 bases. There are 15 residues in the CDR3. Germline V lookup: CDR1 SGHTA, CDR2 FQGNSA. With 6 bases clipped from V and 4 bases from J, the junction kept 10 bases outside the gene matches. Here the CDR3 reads CASSLPGGELYGYTF. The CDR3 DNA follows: TGTGCCAGCAGTCTACCAGGGGGCGAACTCTATGGCTACACCTTC.

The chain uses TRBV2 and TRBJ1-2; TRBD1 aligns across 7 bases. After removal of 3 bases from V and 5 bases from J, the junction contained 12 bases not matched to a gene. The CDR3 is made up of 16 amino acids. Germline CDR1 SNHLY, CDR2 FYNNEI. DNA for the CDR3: TGTGCCAGCAGTGAGGTCGGACAGGCGCGAGGATATGGCTACACCTTC. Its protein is CASSEVGQARGYGYTF.

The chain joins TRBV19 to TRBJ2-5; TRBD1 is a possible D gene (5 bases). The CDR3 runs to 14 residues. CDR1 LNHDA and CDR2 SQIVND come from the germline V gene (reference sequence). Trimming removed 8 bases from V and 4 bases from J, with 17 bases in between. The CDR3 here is CASGDSLRGETQYF. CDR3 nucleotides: TGTGCCAGTGGCGACTCATTAAGGGGAGAGACCCAGTACTTC.

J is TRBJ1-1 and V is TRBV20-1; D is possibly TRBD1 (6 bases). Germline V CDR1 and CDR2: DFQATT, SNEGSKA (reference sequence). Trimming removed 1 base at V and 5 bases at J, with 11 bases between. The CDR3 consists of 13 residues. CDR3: CSARGNRDTEAFF. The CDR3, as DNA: TGCAGTGCTAGAGGAAACAGGGATACTGAAGCTTTCTTT.

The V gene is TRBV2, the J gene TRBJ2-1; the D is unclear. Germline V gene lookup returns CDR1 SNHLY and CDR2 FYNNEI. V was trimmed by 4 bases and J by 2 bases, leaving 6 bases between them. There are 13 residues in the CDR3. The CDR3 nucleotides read TGTGCCAGCAGTGGTGGACCCTACAATGAGCAGTTCTTC. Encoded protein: CASSGGPYNEQFF.

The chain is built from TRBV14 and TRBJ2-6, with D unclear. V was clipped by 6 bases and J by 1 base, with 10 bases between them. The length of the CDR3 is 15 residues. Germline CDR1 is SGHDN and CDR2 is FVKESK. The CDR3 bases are TGTGCCAGCAGTACGTGGGGTTCTGGGGCCAACGTCCTGACTTTC. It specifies CASSTWGSGANVLTF.

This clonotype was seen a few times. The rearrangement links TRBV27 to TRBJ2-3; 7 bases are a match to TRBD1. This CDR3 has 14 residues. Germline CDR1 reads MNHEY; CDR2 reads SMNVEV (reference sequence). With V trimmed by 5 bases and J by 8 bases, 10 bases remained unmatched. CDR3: CASSPINRGGTQYF. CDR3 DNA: TGTGCCAGCAGTCCAATAAACAGGGGTGGTACGCAGTATTTT.

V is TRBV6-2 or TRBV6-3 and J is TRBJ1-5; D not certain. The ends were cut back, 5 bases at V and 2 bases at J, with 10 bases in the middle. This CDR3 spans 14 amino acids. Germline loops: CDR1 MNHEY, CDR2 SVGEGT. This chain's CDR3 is CASSPDSGNQPQHF. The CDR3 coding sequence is TGTGCCAGCAGTCCGGACTCGGGCAATCAGCCCCAGCATTTT.

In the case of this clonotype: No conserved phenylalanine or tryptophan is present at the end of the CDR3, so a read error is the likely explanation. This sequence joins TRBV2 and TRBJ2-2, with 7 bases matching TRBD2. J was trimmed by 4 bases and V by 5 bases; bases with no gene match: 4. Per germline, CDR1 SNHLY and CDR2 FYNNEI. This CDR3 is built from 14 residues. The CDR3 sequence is CASSWTRFTGELFL. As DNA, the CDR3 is TGTGCCAGCAGTTGGACTAGGTTCACCGGGGAGCTGTTTCTT.

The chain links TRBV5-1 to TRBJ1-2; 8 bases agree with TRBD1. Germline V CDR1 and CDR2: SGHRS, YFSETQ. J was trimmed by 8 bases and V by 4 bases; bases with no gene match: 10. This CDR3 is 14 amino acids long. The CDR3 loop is CASSKDRALGGYTF. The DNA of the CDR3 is TGCGCCAGCAGCAAGGACAGGGCCCTTGGGGGCTACACCTTC.

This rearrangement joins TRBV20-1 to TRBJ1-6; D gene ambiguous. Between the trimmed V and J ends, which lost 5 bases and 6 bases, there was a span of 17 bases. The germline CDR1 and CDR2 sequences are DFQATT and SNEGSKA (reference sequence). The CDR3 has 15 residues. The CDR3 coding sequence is TGCAGTGCTTCCTCAGCTCGGGAGCCTAATTCACCCCTCCACTTT. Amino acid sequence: CSASSAREPNSPLHF.

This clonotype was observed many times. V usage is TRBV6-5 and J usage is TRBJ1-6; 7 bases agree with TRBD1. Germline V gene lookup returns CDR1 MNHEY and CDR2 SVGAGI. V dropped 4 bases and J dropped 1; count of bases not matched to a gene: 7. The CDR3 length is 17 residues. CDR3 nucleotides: TGTGCCAGCAGTTGGGACAGTATCCAGTCCTATAATTCACCCCTCCACTTT. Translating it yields CASSWDSIQSYNSPLHF.

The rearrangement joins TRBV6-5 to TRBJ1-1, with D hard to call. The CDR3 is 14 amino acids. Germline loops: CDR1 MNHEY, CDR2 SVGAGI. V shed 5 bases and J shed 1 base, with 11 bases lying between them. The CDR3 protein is CASSPIGQNTEAFF. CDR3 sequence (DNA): TGTGCCAGCAGTCCCATAGGGCAGAACACTGAAGCTTTCTTT.

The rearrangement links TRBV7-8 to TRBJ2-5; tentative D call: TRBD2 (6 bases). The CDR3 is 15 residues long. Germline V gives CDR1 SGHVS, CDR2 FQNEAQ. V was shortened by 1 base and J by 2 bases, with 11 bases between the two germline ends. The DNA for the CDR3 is TGTGCCAGCAGCTTAGGGGGGGTCGAGCAAGAGACCCAGTACTTC. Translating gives CASSLGGVEQETQYF.

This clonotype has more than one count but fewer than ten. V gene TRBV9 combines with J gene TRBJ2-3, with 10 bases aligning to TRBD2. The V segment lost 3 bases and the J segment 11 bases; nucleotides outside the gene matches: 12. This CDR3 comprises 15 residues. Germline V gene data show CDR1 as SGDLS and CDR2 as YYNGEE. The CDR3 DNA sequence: TGTGCCAGCAGCGCCAGGAGCGGGGGGGCACATGAGCAGTATTTT. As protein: CASSARSGGAHEQYF.

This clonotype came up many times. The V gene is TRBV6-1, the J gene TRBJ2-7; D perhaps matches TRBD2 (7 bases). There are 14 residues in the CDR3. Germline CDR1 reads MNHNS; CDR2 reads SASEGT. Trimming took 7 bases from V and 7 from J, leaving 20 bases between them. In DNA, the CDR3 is TGTGCCAGCAATGTCCCGGGGGGCTCCGGGGAGCAGTACTTC. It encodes CASNVPGGSGEQYF.

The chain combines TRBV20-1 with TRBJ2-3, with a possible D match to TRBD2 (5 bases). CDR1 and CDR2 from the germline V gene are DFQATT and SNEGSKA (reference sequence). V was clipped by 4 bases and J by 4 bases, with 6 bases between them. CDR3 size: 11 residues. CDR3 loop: CSATLADTQYF. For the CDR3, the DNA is TGCAGTGCTACACTAGCAGATACGCAGTATTTT.

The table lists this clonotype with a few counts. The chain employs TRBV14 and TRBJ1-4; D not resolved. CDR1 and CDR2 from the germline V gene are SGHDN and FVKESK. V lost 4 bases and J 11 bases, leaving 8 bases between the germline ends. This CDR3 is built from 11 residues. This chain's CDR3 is CASSPGAKLFF. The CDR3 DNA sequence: TGTGCCAGCAGCCCGGGAGCGAAACTGTTTTTT. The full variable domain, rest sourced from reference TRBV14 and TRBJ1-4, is EAGVTQFPSHSVIEKGQTVTLRCDPISGHDNLYWYRRVMGKEIKFLLHFVKESKQDESGMPNNRFLAERTGGTYSTLKVQPAELEDSGVYFCASSPGAKLFFGSGTQLSVL.

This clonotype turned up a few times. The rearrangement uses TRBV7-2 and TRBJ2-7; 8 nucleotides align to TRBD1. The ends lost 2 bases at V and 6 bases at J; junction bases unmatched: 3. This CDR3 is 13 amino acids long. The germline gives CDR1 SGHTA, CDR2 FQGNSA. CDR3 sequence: CASSLQGAAEQYF. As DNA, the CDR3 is TGTGCCAGCAGCTTACAGGGGGCCGCCGAGCAGTACTTC.

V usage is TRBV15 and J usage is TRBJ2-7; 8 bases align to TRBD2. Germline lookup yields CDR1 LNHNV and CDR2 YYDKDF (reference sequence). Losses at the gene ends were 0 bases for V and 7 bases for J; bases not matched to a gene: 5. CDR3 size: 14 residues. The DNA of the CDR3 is TGTGCCACCAGCAGAGACGCGGGAGGAGGTGAGCAGTACTTC. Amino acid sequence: CATSRDAGGGEQYF.

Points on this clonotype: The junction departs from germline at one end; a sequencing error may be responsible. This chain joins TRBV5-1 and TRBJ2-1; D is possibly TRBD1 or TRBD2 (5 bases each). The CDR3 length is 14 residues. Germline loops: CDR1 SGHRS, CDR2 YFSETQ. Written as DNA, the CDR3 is TGTGCCAGCAGCTTGTTAGGGGTGGGAGATGAGCAGTTCTTC. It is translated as CASSLLGVGDEQFF.

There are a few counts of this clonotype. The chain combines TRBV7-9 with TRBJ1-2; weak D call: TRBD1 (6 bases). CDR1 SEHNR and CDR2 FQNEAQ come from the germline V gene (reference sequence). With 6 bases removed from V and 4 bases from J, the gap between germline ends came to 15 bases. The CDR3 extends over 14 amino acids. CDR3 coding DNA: TGTGCCAGCAGGCTGGACAGTACCTTCTATGGCTACACCTTC. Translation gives CASRLDSTFYGYTF.

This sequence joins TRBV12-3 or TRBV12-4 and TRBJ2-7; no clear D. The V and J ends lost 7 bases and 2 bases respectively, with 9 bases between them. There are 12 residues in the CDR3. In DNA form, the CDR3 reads TGTGCCAGCATCAGTACCCCCTACGAGCAGTACTTC. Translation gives CASISTPYEQYF.

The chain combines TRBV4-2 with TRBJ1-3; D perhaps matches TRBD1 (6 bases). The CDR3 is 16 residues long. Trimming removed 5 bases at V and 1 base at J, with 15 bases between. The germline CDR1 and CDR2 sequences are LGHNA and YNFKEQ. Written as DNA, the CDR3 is TGTGCCAGCAGCGACCTTATAACAGGGTCTGGAAACACCATATATTTT. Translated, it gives CASSDLITGSGNTIYF.

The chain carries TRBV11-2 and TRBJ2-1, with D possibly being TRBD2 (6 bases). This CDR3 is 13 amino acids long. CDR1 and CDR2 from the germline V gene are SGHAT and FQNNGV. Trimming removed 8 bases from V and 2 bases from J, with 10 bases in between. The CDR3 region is CASRSGPYNEQFF. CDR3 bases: TGTGCCAGCCGTAGCGGCCCCTACAATGAGCAGTTCTTC. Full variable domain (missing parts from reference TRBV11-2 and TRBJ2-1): EAGVAQSPRYKIIEKRQSVAFWCNPISGHATLYWYQQILGQGPKLLIQFQNNGVVDDSQLPKDRFSAERLKGVDSTLKIQPAKLEDSAVYLCASRSGPYNEQFFGPGTRLTVL.

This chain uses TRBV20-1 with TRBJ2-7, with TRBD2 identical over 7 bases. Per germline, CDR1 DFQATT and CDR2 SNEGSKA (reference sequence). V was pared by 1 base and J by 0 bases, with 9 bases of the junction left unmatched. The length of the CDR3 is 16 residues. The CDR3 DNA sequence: TGCAGTGCTAGAGGCCGGGGGGAACTAAGCTCCTACGAGCAGTACTTC. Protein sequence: CSARGRGELSSYEQYF.